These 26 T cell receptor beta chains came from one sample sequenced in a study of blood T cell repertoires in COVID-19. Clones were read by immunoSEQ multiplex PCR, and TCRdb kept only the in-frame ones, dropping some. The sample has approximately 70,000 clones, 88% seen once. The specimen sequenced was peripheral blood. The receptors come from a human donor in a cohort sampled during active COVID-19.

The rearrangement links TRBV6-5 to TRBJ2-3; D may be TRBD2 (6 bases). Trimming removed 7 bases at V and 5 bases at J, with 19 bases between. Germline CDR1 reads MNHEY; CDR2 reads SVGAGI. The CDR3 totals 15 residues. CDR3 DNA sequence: TGTGCCAGCAAATTACGGTCTAGCGTGGGAGATACGCAGTATTTT. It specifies CASKLRSSVGDTQYF.

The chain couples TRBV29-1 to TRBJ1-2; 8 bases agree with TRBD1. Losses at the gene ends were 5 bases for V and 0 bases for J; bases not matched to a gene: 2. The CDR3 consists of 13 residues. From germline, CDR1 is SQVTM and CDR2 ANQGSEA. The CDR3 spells CSVRQGTNYGYTF. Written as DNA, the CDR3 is TGCAGCGTTCGACAGGGGACTAACTATGGCTACACCTTC.

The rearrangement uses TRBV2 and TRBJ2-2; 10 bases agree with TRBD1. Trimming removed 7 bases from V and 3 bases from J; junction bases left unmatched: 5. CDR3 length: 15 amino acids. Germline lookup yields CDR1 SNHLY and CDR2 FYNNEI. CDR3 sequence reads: CASIQDRGYTGELFF. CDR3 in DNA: TGTGCCAGCATACAGGACAGGGGGTACACCGGGGAGCTGTTTTTT.

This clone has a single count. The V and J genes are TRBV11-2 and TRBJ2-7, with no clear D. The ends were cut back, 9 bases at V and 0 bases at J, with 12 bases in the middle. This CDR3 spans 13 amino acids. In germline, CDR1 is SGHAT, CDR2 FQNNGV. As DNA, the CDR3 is TGTGCCAGTCTCCGAGCTGGCTCCTACGAGCAGTACTTC. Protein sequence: CASLRAGSYEQYF.

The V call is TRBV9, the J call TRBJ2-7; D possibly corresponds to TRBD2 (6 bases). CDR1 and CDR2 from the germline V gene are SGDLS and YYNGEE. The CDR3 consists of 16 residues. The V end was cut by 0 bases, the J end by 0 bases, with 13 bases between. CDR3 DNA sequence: TGTGCCAGCAGCGTAGATCTAGCGTCGAGCTCCTACGAGCAGTACTTC. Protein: CASSVDLASSSYEQYF.

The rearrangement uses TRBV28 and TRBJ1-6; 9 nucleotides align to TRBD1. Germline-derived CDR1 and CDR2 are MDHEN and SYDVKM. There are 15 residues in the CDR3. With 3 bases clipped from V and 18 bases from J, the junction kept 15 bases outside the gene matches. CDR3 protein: CASSFTGTGTHSAHF. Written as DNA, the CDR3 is TGTGCCAGCAGTTTCACCGGGACAGGGACCCATTCGGCCCACTTT.

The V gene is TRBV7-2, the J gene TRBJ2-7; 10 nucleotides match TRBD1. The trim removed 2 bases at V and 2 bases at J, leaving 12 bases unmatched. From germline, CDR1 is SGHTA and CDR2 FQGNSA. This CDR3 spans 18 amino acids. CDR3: CASSLFYGGTGVTYEQYF. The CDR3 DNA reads TGTGCCAGCAGCTTATTCTATGGCGGGACAGGGGTTACCTACGAGCAGTACTTC.

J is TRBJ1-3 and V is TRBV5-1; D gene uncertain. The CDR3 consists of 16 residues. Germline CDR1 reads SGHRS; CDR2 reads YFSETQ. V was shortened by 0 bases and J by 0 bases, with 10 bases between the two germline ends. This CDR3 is CASSLDEGLSGNTIYF. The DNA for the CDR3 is TGCGCCAGCAGCTTGGATGAGGGCCTCTCTGGAAACACCATATATTTT.

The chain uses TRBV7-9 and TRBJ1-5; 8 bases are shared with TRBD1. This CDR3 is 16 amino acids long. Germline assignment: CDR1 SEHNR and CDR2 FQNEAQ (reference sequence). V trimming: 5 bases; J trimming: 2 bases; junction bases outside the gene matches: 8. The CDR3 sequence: CASSPWTGYGNQPQHF. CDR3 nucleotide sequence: TGTGCCAGCAGCCCCTGGACAGGGTATGGCAATCAGCCCCAGCATTTT.

The CDR3 reads CASSPTGGGSPLHF. The CDR3, as DNA: TGTGCCAGCAGCCCGACAGGGGGCGGATCACCCCTCCACTTT. V and J are TRBV7-9 and TRBJ1-6, with 10 bases lining up with TRBD1. The J segment lost 10 bases and the V segment lost 5 bases, leaving 5 bases of the junction unmatched. The germline V gene has CDR1 SEHNR and CDR2 FQNEAQ (reference sequence). This CDR3 comprises 14 residues.

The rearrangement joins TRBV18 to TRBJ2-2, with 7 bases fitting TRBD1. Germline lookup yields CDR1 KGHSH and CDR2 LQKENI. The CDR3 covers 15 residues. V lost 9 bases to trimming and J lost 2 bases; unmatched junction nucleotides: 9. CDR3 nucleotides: TGTGCCAGTAAACCGGGACAGAGTAACACCGGGGAGCTGTTTTTT. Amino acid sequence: CASKPGQSNTGELFF.

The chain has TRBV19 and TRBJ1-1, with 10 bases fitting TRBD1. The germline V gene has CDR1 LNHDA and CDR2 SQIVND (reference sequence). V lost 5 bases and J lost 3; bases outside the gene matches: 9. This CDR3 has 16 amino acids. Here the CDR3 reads CASSPRDRGGDTEAFF. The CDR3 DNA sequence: TGTGCCAGTAGTCCCCGGGACAGGGGTGGGGACACTGAAGCTTTCTTT.

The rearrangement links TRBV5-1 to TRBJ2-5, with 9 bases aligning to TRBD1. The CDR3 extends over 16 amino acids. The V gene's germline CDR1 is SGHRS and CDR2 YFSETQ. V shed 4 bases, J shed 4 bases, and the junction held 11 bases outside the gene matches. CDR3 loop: CASSPIVGQGRETQYF. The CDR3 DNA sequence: TGCGCCAGCAGCCCGATCGTGGGACAGGGAAGAGAGACCCAGTACTTC.

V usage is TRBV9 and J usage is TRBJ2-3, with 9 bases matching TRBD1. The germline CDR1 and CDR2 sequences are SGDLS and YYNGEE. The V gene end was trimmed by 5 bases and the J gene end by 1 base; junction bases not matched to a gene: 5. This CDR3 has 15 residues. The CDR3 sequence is CASSGDRAGTDTQYF. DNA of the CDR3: TGTGCCAGCAGTGGGGACAGGGCTGGCACAGATACGCAGTATTTT.

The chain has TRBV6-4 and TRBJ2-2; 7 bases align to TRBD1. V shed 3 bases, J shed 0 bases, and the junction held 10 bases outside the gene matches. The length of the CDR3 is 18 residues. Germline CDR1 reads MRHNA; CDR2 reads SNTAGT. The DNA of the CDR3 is TGTGCCAGCAGTGAATTTCAAGGGGGCTCTTCGAACACCGGGGAGCTGTTTTTT. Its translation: CASSEFQGGSSNTGELFF.

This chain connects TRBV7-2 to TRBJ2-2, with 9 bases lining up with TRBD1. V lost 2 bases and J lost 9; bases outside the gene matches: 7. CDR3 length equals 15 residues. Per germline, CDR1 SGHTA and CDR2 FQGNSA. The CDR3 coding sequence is TGTGCCAGCAGCTTACGGACAGGGGTTGGGTGGGAGCTGTTTTTT. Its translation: CASSLRTGVGWELFF.

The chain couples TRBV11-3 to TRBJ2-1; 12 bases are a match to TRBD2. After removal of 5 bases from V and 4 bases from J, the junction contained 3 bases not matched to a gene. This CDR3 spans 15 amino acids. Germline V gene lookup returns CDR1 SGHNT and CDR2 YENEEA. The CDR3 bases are TGTGCCAGCAGCACCGGACTAGCGGGGTACAATGAGCAGTTCTTC. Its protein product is CASSTGLAGYNEQFF.

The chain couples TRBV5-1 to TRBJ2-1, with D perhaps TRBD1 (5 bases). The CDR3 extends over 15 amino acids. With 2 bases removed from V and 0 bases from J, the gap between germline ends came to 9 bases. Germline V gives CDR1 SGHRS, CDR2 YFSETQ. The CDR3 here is CASSLGAASYNEQFF. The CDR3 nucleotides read TGCGCCAGCAGCTTAGGGGCAGCCTCCTACAATGAGCAGTTCTTC.

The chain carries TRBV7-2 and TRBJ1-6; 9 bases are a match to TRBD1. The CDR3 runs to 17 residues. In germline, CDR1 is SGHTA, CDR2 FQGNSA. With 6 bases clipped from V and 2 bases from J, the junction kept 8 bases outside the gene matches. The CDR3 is CASRRTGARAYNSPLHF. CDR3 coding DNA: TGTGCCAGCAGACGGACAGGGGCCCGTGCCTATAATTCACCCCTCCACTTT.

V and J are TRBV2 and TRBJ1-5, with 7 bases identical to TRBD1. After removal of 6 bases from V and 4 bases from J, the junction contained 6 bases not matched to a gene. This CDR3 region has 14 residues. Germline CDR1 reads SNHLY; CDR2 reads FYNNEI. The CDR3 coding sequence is TGTGCCAGCAGCCCCTGGGACAGTAATCAGCCCCAGCATTTT. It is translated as CASSPWDSNQPQHF.

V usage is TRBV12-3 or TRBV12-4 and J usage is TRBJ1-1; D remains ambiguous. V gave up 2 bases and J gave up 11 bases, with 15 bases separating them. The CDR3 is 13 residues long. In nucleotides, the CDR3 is TGTGCCAGCAGTTTAATGGAGCTAACTGTCGCTTTCTTT. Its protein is CASSLMELTVAFF.

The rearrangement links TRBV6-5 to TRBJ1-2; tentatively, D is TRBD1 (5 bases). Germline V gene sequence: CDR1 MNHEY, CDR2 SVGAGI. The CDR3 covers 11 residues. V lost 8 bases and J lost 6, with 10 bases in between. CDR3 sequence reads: CASGHRDGYTF. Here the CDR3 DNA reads TGTGCCAGCGGACATAGAGATGGCTACACCTTC.

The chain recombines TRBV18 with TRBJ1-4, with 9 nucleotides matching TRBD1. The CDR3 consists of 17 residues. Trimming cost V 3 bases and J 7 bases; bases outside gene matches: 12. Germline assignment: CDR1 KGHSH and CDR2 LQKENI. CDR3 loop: CASSPQTGTGKSEKLFF. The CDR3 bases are TGTGCCAGCTCACCCCAAACCGGGACAGGGAAAAGTGAAAAACTGTTTTTT.

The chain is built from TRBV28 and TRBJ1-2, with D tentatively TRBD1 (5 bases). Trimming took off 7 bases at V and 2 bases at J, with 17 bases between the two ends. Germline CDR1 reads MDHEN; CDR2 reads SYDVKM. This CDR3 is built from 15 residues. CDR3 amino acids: CASKGPSTENYGYTF. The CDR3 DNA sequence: TGTGCCAGCAAGGGGCCGTCGACAGAGAACTATGGCTACACCTTC.

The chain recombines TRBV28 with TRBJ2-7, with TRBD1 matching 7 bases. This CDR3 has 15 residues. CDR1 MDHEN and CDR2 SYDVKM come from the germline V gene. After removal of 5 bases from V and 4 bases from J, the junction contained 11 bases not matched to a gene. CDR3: CASSSWGQTQYEQYF. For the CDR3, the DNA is TGTGCCAGCAGTAGCTGGGGACAGACCCAATACGAGCAGTACTTC.

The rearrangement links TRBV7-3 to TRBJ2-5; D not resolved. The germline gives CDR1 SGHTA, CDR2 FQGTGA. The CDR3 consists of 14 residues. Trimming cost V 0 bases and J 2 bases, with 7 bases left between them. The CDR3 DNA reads TGTGCCAGCAGCTTAACCCTAAATCAAGAGACCCAGTACTTC. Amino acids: CASSLTLNQETQYF. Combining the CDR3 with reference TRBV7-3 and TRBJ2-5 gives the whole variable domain GAGVSQTPSNKVTEKGKYVELRCDPISGHTALYWYRQSLGQGPEFLIYFQGTGAADDSGLPNDRFFAVRPEGSVSTLKIQRTERGDSAVYLCASSLTLNQETQYFGPGTRLLVL.